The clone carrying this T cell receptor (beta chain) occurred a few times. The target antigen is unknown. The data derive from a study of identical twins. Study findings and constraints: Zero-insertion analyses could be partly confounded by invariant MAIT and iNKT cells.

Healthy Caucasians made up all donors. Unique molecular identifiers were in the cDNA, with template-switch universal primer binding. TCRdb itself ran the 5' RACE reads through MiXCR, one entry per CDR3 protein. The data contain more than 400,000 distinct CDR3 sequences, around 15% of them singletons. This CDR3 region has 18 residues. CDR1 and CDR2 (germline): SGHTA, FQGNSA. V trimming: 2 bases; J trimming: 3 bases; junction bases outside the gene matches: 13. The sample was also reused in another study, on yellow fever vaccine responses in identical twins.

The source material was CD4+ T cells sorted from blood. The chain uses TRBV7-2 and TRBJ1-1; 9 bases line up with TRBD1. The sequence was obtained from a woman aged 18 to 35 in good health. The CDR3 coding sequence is TGTGCCAGCAGCTTACGTAAAAAAATGGGACAGGGCTACACTGAAGCTTTCTTT. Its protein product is CASSLRKKMGQGYTEAFF.